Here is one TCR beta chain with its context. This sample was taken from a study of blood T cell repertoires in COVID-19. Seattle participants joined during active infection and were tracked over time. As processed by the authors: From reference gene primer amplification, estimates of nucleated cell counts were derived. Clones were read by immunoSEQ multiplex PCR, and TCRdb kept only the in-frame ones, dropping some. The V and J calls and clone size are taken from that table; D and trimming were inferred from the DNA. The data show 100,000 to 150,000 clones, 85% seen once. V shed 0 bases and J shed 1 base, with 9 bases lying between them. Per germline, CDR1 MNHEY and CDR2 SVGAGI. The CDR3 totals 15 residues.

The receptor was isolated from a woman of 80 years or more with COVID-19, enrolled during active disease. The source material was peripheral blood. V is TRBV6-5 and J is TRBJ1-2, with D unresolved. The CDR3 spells CASSYSQSFNYGYTF. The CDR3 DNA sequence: TGTGCCAGCAGTTACTCACAGTCTTTTAACTATGGCTACACCTTC.